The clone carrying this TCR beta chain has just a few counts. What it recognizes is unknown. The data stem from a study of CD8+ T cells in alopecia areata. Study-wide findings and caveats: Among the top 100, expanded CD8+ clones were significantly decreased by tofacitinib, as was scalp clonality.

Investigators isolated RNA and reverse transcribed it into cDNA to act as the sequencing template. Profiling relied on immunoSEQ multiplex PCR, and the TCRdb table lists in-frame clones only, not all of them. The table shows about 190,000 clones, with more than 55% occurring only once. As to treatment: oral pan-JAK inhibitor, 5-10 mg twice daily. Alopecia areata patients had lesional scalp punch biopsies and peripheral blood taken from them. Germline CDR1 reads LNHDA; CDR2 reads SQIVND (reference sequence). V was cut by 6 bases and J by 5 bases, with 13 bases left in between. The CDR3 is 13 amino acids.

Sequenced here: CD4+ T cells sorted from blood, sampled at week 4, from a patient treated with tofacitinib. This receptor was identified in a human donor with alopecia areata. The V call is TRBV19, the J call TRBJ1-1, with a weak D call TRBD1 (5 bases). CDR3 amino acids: CASRFREGTEAFF. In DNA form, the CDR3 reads TGTGCCAGTAGGTTCAGGGAGGGAACTGAAGCTTTCTTT. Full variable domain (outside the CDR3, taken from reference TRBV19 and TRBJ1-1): DGGITQSPKYLFRKEGQNVTLSCEQNLNHDAMYWYRQDPGQGLRLIYYSQIVNDFQKGDIAEGYSVSREKKESFPLTVTSAQKNPTAFYLCASRFREGTEAFFGQGTRLTVV.